This T cell receptor (beta chain) was identified in a study of graft-versus-host responses after intestinal transplantation. Study background: Isolated intestinal, liver-intestinal, or multivisceral transplants were what recipients had.

Concerning this clone itself: Its specificity is not known.

Generated by immunoSEQ multiplex PCR, the TCRdb table keeps only in-frame clones and is missing some. The sample shows roughly 120,000 clones, 85% to 95% of them seen only once. General study findings and limits: The authors found GvH clones in recipient marrow, some appearing first in ileum or blood.

CDR1 and CDR2 (germline): MNHEY, SMNVEV (reference sequence). With 4 bases removed from V and 2 bases from J, the gap between germline ends came to 11 bases. The CDR3 contains 14 residues. Sample: unstimulated CD8+ T cells sorted from spleen or lymph node cells, taken before transplant. This clonotype was sampled from a human donor who was the organ donor for an intestinal transplant. J is TRBJ2-5 and V is TRBV27, with D possibly TRBD2 on 5 matching bases. This chain's CDR3 is CASSSPSGQETQYF. The CDR3 nucleotides are TGTGCCAGCAGTTCTCCAAGCGGTCAAGAGACCCAGTACTTC.